The 22 T cell receptor beta chains presented below share a single source sample, sequenced in a study of blood T cell repertoires in COVID-19. Sequencing used immunoSEQ multiplex PCR; TCRdb keeps in-frame clones, though not all of them. The sample carries about 210,000 clones, 65% to 85% recorded once. The material sequenced was peripheral blood. The receptors originated from a woman in her fifties or sixties with acute or convalescent COVID-19.

V gene TRBV5-4 combines with J gene TRBJ2-5; a possible D gene is TRBD2 (6 bases). The CDR3 contains 14 residues. Germline V lookup: CDR1 SGHNT, CDR2 YYREEE (reference sequence). Trimming took 4 bases from V and 5 from J, leaving 15 bases between them. Here the CDR3 DNA reads TGTGCCAGCAGCCTGGCGGGAATGGGTGAGACCCAGTACTTC. Translating gives CASSLAGMGETQYF.

This rearrangement joins TRBV6-6 to TRBJ1-2; D may be TRBD1 (6 bases). Germline loops: CDR1 MNHNY, CDR2 SVGAGI (reference sequence). V lost 6 bases, J lost 6 bases, and 14 bases lay in between. The length of the CDR3 is 13 residues. CDR3 in amino acids: CASSTLQGNGYTF. CDR3 sequence (DNA): TGTGCCAGCAGCACCCTACAGGGAAATGGCTACACCTTC.

The V and J genes are TRBV29-1 and TRBJ2-5, with D tentatively TRBD1 (6 bases). Germline CDR1 reads SQVTM; CDR2 reads ANQGSEA. The CDR3 has 13 residues. V was cut by 6 bases and J by 4 bases, with 15 bases left in between. CDR3 amino acids: CSVGDNHGETQYF. The CDR3 DNA reads as TGCAGCGTGGGGGACAATCATGGAGAGACCCAGTACTTC.

V usage is TRBV9 and J usage is TRBJ2-2, with D possibly TRBD1 on 7 matching bases. Between the trimmed V and J ends, which lost 3 bases and 6 bases, there was a span of 9 bases. The germline CDR1 and CDR2 sequences are SGDLS and YYNGEE. CDR3 length: 13 amino acids. The CDR3 DNA follows: TGTGCCAGCAGCGCCAGGGGGGCCGGGGAGCTGTTTTTT. It translates to CASSARGAGELFF.

J is TRBJ1-3 and V is TRBV9, with a weak D call TRBD1 (6 bases). This CDR3 is 15 amino acids long. Trimming removed 0 bases from V and 0 bases from J, with 7 bases in between. Germline V CDR1 and CDR2: SGDLS, YYNGEE. Here the CDR3 DNA reads TGTGCCAGCAGCGTAGCACAGGGCTCTGGAAACACCATATATTTT. It yields the protein CASSVAQGSGNTIYF. Full variable domain (remainder filled in from reference TRBV9 and TRBJ1-3): DSGVTQTPKHLITATGQRVTLRCSPRSGDLSVYWYQQSLDQGLQFLIQYYNGEERAKGNILERFSAQQFPDLHSELNLSSLELGDSALYFCASSVAQGSGNTIYFGEGSWLTVV.

The rearrangement links TRBV27 to TRBJ1-1; tentatively, D is TRBD1 (5 bases). Deletions cut 0 bases from V and 4 bases from J, with 12 bases between. Germline CDR1 and CDR2: MNHEY and SMNVEV (reference sequence). There are 15 residues in the CDR3. This CDR3 reads CASSLSAQVVTEAFF. CDR3 nucleotide sequence: TGTGCCAGCAGTTTATCGGCACAGGTTGTCACTGAAGCTTTCTTT.

This rearrangement joins TRBV7-3 to TRBJ2-1; D might be TRBD2 (6 bases). Germline V lookup: CDR1 SGHTA, CDR2 FQGTGA. V lost 8 bases and J lost 7, with 18 bases in between. The CDR3 length is 14 residues. CDR3 sequence reads: CASGAGTHTNEQFF. The CDR3 coding sequence is TGTGCCAGCGGGGCCGGGACTCACACTAATGAGCAGTTCTTC.

The V and J genes are TRBV3-1 (or the pseudogene TRBV3-2) and TRBJ2-2, with 9 bases identical to TRBD2. The CDR3 sequence is 16 residues long. Germline loops: CDR1 LGHDT, CDR2 YNNKEL (reference sequence). V trimming: 2 bases; J trimming: 4 bases; junction bases outside the gene matches: 5. The CDR3 DNA follows: TGTGCCAGCAGCCAAACAGGACTAGCGCTCACCGGGGAGCTGTTTTTT. Amino acids: CASSQTGLALTGELFF.

This clone was observed a few times. V is TRBV5-1 and J is TRBJ2-3; a weak D match, TRBD2 (5 bases). Germline-derived CDR1 and CDR2 are SGHRS and YFSETQ. Trimming left V 4 bases short and J 0 bases short, with 12 bases between. CDR3 size: 15 residues. The CDR3 DNA sequence: TGCGCCAGCAGCCCGGACTCGACTAGCACAGATACGCAGTATTTT. It translates to CASSPDSTSTDTQYF.

The chain is built from TRBV30 and TRBJ2-1; 12 bases map to TRBD2. The V and J ends lost 2 bases and 7 bases, in that order; junction bases with no gene match: 0. Germline V lookup: CDR1 GTSNPN, CDR2 SVGIG (reference sequence). This CDR3 region has 13 residues. CDR3 sequence (DNA): TGTGCCTGGAGTACTAGCGGGAGGAATGAGCAGTTCTTC. Translated: CAWSTSGRNEQFF.

The chain carries TRBV20-1 and TRBJ2-3; D unresolved. Germline V gene sequence: CDR1 DFQATT, CDR2 SNEGSKA (reference sequence). V was shortened by 4 bases and J by 6 bases, with 8 bases between the two germline ends. The CDR3 loop spans 11 amino acids. DNA for the CDR3: TGCAGTGCTACCAACGAGGATACGCAGTATTTT. This gives the protein CSATNEDTQYF.

The rearrangement joins TRBV10-3 to TRBJ2-7, with 11 bases lining up with TRBD2. This CDR3 contains 15 residues. J gave up 4 bases and V 0 bases, and 2 bases lay outside the gene matches. Germline V gene lookup returns CDR1 ENHRY and CDR2 SYGVKD. The CDR3 DNA reads TGTGCCATCAGTGAGTCGTCTAGCGGGAGGTACGAGCAGTACTTC. It specifies CAISESSSGRYEQYF.

This chain connects TRBV7-3 to TRBJ2-2; TRBD1 matches at 9 bases. CDR3 size: 17 residues. Germline V gives CDR1 SGHTA, CDR2 FQGTGA. Trimming cost V 2 bases and J 0 bases; bases outside gene matches: 4. The CDR3 is CASSLSRDRANTGELFF. The DNA of the CDR3 is TGTGCCAGCAGCTTATCCCGGGACAGGGCGAACACCGGGGAGCTGTTTTTT.

This clone occurred once. The J gene is TRBJ2-1, the V gene TRBV6-1; no firm D call. CDR3 length: 13 amino acids. Trimming took 0 bases from V and 7 from J, leaving 7 bases between them. Germline CDR1 and CDR2: MNHNS and SASEGT. The CDR3, as DNA: TGTGCCAGCAGTGAAGCGTCCAGGAATGAGCAGTTCTTC. It yields the protein CASSEASRNEQFF.

The J gene is TRBJ2-7, the V gene TRBV20-1; TRBD2 aligns across 10 bases. This CDR3 region has 14 residues. V lost 3 bases to trimming and J lost 0 bases; unmatched junction nucleotides: 2. CDR1 DFQATT and CDR2 SNEGSKA come from the germline V gene (reference sequence). The CDR3 DNA is TGCAGTGCTAGTCAGCGGGAGGGCTCCTACGAGCAGTACTTC. Residues: CSASQREGSYEQYF.

Here the CDR3 reads CASSSVVQMDEQYF. The CDR3 nucleotides read TGTGCCAGCAGTTCGGTGGTGCAAATGGACGAGCAGTACTTC. The V and J genes are TRBV7-6 and TRBJ2-7; D not certain. This CDR3 has 14 residues. Germline CDR1 is SGHVS and CDR2 is FNYEAQ. V dropped 6 bases and J dropped 5 bases, with 17 bases sitting between them.

This clone was observed a single time. The chain joins TRBV29-1 to TRBJ2-1; 9 bases are shared with TRBD1. This CDR3 spans 14 amino acids. Germline CDR1 reads SQVTM; CDR2 reads ANQGSEA. V gave up 7 bases and J gave up 1 base; unmatched junction bases: 5. CDR3: CSGWDRASYNEQFF. CDR3 DNA sequence: TGCAGCGGGTGGGACAGGGCATCCTACAATGAGCAGTTCTTC.

The J gene is TRBJ1-3, the V gene TRBV19; D is possibly TRBD1 (5 bases). In germline, CDR1 is LNHDA, CDR2 SQIVND (reference sequence). The V and J ends lost 3 bases and 3 bases respectively, with 6 bases between them. The CDR3 consists of 13 residues. DNA for the CDR3: TGTGCCAGTAGTATGGGGCTTGGAAACACCATATATTTT. Amino acid sequence: CASSMGLGNTIYF.

This chain uses TRBV28 with TRBJ2-2; D is ambiguous. Germline V gives CDR1 MDHEN, CDR2 SYDVKM. The CDR3 length is 13 residues. The V and J ends lost 10 bases and 0 bases respectively, with 9 bases between them. CDR3 bases: TGTGCCATTAAGACTGCGAACACCGGGGAGCTGTTTTTT. It translates to CAIKTANTGELFF.

The V call is TRBV11-3, the J call TRBJ2-1; possibly TRBD2 for D (5 bases). V shed 0 bases and J shed 2 bases, with 8 bases lying between them. Germline CDR1 SGHNT, CDR2 YENEEA. This CDR3 has 15 residues. This CDR3 is CASSLDLGTYNEQFF. The CDR3 region has the DNA TGTGCCAGCAGCTTAGATCTCGGGACCTACAATGAGCAGTTCTTC.

The V and J genes are TRBV24-1 and TRBJ2-5, with D possibly TRBD1 on 6 matching bases. V lost 2 bases and J lost 6, with 18 bases in between. The CDR3 totals 16 residues. Germline CDR1 is KGHDR and CDR2 is SFDVKD. DNA for the CDR3: TGTGCCACCAGTGATTCCAGAATTGGGGGCGTAAAGACCCAGTACTTC. It is translated as CATSDSRIGGVKTQYF.

The chain recombines TRBV2 with TRBJ1-4, with D uncertain. This CDR3 region has 14 residues. Germline V gene data show CDR1 as SNHLY and CDR2 as FYNNEI. V was clipped by 1 base and J by 4 bases, with 7 bases between them. CDR3 loop: CASSEEQYNEKLFF. The CDR3 DNA reads as TGTGCCAGCAGTGAAGAACAGTATAATGAAAAACTGTTTTTT. The entire variable domain, with the rest obtained from reference TRBV2 and TRBJ1-4, is as follows: EPEVTQTPSHQVTQMGQEVILRCVPISNHLYFYWYRQILGQKVEFLVSFYNNEISEKSEIFDDQFSVERPDGSNFTLKIRSTKLEDSAMYFCASSEEQYNEKLFFGSGTQLSVL.